The 3 T cell receptor beta chains reported below all come from one sample, sequenced in a study of radiation and T cells in renal cell carcinoma. Time point here: blood 2 weeks post-SBRT. Stated treatment: 15 Gy SBRT to primary tumor, nephrectomy 4 weeks later. Sequencing was performed with immunoSEQ multiplex PCR; in TCRdb, only in-frame clones are kept and a portion is missing. Of more than 100,000 clones listed, 88% are singletons. The specimen was blood, collected from a patient whose treatment included radiotherapy and nephrectomy. The receptor set was obtained from a woman in her 70s with renal cell carcinoma.

The chain combines TRBV9 with TRBJ2-2; 13 bases agree with TRBD2. Trimming at V came to 0 bases and at J to 4 bases, leaving 12 bases not matched to a gene. Germline CDR1 and CDR2: SGDLS and YYNGEE. This CDR3 has 20 amino acids. The CDR3 here is CASSVVYTSGGAKGTGELFF. The CDR3 DNA sequence: TGTGCCAGCAGCGTAGTCTATACTAGCGGGGGGGCGAAGGGCACCGGGGAGCTGTTTTTT.

This chain joins TRBV4-1 and TRBJ1-5; D possibly corresponds to TRBD1 (6 bases). The CDR3 length is 15 residues. Germline V gene data show CDR1 as MGHRA and CDR2 as YSYEKL. The V end lost 0 bases, the J end lost 6 bases, and 12 bases lay between the germline ends. CDR3 loop: CASSQDRQGPQPQHF. The DNA for the CDR3 is TGCGCCAGCAGCCAAGACAGGCAGGGGCCTCAGCCCCAGCATTTT.

This rearrangement joins TRBV19 to TRBJ2-4, with 8 bases lining up with TRBD2. V lost 10 bases and J lost 0; bases outside the gene matches: 8. The CDR3 covers 15 residues. The germline V gene has CDR1 LNHDA and CDR2 SQIVND (reference sequence). CDR3 loop: CATGRGTLAKNIQYF. CDR3 sequence (DNA): TGTGCCACCGGGAGGGGGACCCTAGCCAAAAACATTCAGTACTTC.